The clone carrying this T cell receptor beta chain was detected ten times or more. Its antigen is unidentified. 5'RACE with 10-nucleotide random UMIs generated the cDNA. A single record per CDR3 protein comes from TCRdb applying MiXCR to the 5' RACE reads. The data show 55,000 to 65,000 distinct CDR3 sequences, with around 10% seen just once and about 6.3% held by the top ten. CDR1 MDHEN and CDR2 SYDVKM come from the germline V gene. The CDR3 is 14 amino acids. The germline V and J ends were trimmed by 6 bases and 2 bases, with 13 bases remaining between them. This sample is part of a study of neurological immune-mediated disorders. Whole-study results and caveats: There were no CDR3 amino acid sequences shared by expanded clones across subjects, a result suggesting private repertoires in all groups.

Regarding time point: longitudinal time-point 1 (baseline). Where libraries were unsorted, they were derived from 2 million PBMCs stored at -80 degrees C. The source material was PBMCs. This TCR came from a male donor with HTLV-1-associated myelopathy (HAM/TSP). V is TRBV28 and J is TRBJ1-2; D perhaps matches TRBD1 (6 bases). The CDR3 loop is CASRPAGANYGYTF. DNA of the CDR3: TGTGCCAGCAGACCGGCAGGGGCAAACTATGGCTACACCTTC.